Reported below is one T cell receptor (beta chain). The CDR3 has 16 amino acids. Germline V gene lookup returns CDR1 SGHAT and CDR2 FQDESV (reference sequence). The junction had 11 bases not matched to a gene; V was cut back by 6 bases and J by 0 bases. The sample is drawn from a study of Graves' ophthalmopathy and Graves' hyperthyroidism. The authors amplified TCR beta CDR3 regions, and they did so from RNA transcripts for repertoire sequencing. First-round RT-PCR used HTBI primers; second-round multiplex PCR followed. TCRdb itself ran the multiplex PCR reads through MiXCR, one entry per CDR3 protein. The table lists about 1.1 million distinct CDR3 sequences, about 35% of them singletons.

Specimen: peripheral blood or thyroid tissue (not recorded which). The receptor was derived from an adult man with Graves' hyperthyroidism. The rearrangement uses TRBV11-1 and TRBJ2-7, with 7 bases identical to TRBD2. Here the CDR3 reads CASSLTPGTNSYEQYF. In DNA form, the CDR3 reads TGTGCCAGCAGTCTAACACCCGGGACTAACTCCTACGAGCAGTACTTC. Full variable domain (missing parts from reference TRBV11-1 and TRBJ2-7): EAEVAQSPRYKITEKSQAVAFWCDPISGHATLYWYRQILGQGPELLVQFQDESVVDDSQLPKDRFSAERLKGVDSTLKIQPAELGDSAMYLCASSLTPGTNSYEQYFGPGTRLTVT.